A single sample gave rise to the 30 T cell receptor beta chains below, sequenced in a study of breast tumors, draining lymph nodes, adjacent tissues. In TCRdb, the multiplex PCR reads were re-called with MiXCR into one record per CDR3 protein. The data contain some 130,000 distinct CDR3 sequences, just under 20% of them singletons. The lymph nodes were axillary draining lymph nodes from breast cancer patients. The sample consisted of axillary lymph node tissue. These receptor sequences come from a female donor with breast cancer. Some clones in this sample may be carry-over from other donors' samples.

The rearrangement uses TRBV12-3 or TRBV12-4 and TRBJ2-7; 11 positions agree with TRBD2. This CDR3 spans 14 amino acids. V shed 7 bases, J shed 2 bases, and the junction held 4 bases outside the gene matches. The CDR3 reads CASTLAGGAYEQYF. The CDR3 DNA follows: TGTGCCAGCACCTTAGCGGGGGGGGCCTACGAGCAGTACTTC.

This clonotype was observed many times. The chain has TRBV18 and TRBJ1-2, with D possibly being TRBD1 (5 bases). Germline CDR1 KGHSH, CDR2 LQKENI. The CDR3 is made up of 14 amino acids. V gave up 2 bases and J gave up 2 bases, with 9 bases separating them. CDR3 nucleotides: TGTGCCAGCTCACCAGGGGCACAAAACTATGGCTACACCTTC. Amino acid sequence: CASSPGAQNYGYTF. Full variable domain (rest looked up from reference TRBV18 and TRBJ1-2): NAGVMQNPRHLVRRRGQEARLRCSPMKGHSHVYWYRQLPEEGLKFMVYLQKENIIDESGMPKERFSAEFPKEGPSILRIQQVVRGDSAAYFCASSPGAQNYGYTFGSGTRLTVV.

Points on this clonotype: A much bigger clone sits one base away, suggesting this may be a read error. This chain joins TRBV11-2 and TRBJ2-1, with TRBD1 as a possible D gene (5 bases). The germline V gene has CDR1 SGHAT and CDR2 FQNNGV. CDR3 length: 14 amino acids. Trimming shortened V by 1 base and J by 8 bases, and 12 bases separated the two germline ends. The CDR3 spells CASSLVSRVDEQFF. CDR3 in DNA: TGTGCCAGCAGCTTAGTCAGCAGGGTAGATGAGCAGTTCTTC.

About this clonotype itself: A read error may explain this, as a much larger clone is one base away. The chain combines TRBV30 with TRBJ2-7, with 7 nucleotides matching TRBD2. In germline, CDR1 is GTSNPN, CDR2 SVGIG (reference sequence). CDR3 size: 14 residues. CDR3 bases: TGTGCCTGGAGAGGTGGCGGGAGTATGTACGAGCAGCACTTC. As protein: CAWRGGGSMYEQHF.

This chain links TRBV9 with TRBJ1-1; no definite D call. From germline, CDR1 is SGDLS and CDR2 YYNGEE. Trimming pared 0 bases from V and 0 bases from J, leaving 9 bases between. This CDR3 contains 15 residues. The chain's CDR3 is CASSVAPRMNTEAFF. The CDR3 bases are TGTGCCAGCAGCGTAGCTCCCAGAATGAACACTGAAGCTTTCTTT.

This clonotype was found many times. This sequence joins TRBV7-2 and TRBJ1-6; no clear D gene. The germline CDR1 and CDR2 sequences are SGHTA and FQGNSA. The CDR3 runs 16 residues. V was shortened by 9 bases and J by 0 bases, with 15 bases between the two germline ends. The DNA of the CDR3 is TGTGCCAGTTCCACAGCCTCGAGCTCCTATAATTCACCCCTCCACTTT. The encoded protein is CASSTASSSYNSPLHF.

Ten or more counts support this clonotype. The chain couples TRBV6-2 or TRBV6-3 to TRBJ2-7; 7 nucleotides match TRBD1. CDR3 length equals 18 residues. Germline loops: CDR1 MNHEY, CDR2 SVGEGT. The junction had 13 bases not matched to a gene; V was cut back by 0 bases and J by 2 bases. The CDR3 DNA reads TGTGCCAGCAGTTACTCGAGATCTGACAACAGGGGCACCTACGAGCAGTACTTC. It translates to CASSYSRSDNRGTYEQYF.

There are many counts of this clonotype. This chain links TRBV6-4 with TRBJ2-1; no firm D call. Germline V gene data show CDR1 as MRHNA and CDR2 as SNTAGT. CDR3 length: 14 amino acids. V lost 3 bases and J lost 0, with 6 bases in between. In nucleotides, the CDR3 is TGTGCCAGCAGTGAACGGAGCTCCTACAATGAGCAGTTCTTC. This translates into CASSERSSYNEQFF.

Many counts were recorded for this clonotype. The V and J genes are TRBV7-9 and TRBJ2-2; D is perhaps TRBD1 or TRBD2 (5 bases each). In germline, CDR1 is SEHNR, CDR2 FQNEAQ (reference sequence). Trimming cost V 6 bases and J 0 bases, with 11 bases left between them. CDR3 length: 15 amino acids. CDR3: CASRPGTANTGELFF. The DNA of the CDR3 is TGTGCCAGCAGGCCGGGGACGGCGAACACCGGGGAGCTGTTTTTT.

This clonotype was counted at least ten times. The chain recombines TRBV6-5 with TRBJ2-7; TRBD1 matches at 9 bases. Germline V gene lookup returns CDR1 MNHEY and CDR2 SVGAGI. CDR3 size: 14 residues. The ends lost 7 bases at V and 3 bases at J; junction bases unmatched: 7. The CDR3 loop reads CASKWTGDFYEQYF. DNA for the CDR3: TGTGCCAGCAAGTGGACAGGGGATTTCTACGAGCAGTACTTC.

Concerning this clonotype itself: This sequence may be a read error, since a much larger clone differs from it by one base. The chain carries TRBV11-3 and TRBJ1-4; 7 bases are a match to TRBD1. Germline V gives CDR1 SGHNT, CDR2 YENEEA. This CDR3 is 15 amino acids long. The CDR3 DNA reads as TGTGCCAGCGGCTTAGGGGTGGACAGGAATGAAAAACTGTTTTTT. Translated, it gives CASGLGVDRNEKLFF.

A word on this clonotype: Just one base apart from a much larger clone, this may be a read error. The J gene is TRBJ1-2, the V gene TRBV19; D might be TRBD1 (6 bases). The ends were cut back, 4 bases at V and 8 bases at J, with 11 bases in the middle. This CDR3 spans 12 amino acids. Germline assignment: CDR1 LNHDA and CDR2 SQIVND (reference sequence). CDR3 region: CASSTTGFGYTF. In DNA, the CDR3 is TGTGCCAGTAGTACAACAGGGTTCGGCTACACCTTC.

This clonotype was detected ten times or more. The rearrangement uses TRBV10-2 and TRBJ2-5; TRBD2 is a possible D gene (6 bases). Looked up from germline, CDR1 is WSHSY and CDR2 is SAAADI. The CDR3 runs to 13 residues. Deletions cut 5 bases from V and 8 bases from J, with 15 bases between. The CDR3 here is CASSSAGAGTQYF. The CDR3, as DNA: TGCGCCAGCAGTTCAGCGGGTGCGGGAACCCAGTACTTC.

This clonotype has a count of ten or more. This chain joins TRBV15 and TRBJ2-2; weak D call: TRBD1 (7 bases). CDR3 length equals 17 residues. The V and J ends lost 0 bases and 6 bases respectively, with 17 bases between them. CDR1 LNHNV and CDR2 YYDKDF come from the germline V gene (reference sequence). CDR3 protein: CATSRDGGTAQAGELFF. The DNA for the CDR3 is TGTGCCACCAGCAGAGATGGGGGGACAGCTCAGGCCGGGGAGCTGTTTTTT.

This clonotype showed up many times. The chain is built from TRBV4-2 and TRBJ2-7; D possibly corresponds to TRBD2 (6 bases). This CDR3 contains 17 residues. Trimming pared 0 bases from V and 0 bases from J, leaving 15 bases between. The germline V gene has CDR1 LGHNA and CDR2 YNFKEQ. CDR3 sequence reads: CASSQDLNGGSSYEQYF. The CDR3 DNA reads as TGTGCCAGCAGCCAAGACCTGAATGGGGGGTCCTCCTACGAGCAGTACTTC.

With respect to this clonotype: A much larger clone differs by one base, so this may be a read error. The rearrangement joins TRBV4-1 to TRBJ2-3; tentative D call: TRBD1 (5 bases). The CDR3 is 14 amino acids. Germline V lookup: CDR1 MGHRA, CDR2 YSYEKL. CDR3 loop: CASSQGGSADAQYF. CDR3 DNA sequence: TGCGCCAGCAGCCAAGGGGGCAGCGCAGATGCGCAGTATTTT.

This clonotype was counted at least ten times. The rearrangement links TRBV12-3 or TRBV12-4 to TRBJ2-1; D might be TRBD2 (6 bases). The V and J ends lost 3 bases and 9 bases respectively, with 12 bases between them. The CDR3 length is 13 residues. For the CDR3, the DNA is TGTGCCAGCAGTTTCGGGAGTGGTGTTGAGCAGTTCTTC. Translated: CASSFGSGVEQFF.

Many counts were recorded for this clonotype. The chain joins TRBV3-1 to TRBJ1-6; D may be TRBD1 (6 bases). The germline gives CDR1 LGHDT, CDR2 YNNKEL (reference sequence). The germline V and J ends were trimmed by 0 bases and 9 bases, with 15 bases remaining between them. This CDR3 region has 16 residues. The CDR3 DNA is TGTGCCAGCAGCCAAGAACCCAGGGGTGGTGGTTCACCCCTCCACTTT. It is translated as CASSQEPRGGGSPLHF.

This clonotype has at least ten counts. Here the CDR3 reads CASSARIDQPQHF. In DNA, the CDR3 is TGTGCCAGCAGCGCGAGGATTGATCAGCCCCAGCATTTT. This chain connects TRBV4-2 to TRBJ1-5, with D hard to call. Trimming cost V 5 bases and J 5 bases, with 10 bases left between them. The CDR3 extends over 13 amino acids. Looked up from germline, CDR1 is LGHNA and CDR2 is YNFKEQ.

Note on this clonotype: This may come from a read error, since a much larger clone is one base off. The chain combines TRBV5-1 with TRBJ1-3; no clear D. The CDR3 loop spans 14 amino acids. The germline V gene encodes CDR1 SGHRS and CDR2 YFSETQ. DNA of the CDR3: TGCGCCAGCAGCTTGGACAACTCTGGAAACATCATATATTTT. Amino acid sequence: CASSLDNSGNIIYF.

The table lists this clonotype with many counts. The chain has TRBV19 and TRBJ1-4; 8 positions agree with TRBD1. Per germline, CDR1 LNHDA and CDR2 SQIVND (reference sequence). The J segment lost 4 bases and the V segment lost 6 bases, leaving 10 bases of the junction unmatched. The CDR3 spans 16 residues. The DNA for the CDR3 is TGTGCCAGTAGCCAATGGGACAGGCCGATTAATGAAAAACTGTTTTTT. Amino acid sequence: CASSQWDRPINEKLFF.

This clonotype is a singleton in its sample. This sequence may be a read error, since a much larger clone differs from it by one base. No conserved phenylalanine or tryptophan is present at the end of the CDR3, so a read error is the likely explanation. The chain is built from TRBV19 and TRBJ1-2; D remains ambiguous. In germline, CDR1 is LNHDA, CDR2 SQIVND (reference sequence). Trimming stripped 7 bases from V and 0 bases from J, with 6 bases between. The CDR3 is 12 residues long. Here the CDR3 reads CASTIANYGYTL. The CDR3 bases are TGTGCCAGTACCATAGCTAACTATGGCTACACCCTC.

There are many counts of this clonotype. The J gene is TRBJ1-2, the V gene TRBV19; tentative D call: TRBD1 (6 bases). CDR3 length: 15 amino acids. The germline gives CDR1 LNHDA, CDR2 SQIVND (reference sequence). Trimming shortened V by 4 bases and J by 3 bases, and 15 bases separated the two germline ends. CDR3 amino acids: CASSTYREGDYGYTF. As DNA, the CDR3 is TGTGCCAGTAGTACCTACAGGGAGGGGGACTATGGCTACACCTTC.

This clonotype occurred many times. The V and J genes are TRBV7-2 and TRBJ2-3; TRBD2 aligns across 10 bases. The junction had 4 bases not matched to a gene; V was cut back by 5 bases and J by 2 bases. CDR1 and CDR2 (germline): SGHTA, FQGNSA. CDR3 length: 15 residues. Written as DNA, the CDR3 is TGTGCCAGCAGCCGGAGCGGGAGGGTCACAGATACGCAGTATTTT. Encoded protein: CASSRSGRVTDTQYF.

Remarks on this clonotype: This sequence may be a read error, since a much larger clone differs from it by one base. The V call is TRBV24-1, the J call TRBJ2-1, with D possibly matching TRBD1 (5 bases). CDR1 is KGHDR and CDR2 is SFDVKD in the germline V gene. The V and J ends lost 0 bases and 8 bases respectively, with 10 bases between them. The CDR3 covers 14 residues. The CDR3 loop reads CATSDLHRSDEQFF. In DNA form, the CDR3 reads TGTGCCACCAGTGATTTGCACAGGAGTGATGAGCAGTTCTTC.

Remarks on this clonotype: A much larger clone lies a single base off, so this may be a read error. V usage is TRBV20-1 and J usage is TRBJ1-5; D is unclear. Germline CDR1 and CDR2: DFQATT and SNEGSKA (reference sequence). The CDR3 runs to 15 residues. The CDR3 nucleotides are TGCGGTGTACCGGGTCGGATATCTGGCAATCAGCCCCAGCATTTT. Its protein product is CGVPGRISGNQPQHF.

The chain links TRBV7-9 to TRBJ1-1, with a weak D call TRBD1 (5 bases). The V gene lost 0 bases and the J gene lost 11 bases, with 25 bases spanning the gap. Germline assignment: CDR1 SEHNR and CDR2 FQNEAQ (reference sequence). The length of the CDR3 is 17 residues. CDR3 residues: CASSLASLGQGPVGAFF. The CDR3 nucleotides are TGTGCCAGCAGCTTAGCGTCTTTAGGTCAGGGCCCGGTTGGGGCTTTCTTT.

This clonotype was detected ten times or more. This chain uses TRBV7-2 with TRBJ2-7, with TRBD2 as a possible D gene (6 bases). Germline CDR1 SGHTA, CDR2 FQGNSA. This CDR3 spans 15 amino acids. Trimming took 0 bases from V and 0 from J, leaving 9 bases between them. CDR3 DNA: TGTGCCAGCAGCTTAGCGGGACTGAGCTCCTACGAGCAGTACTTC. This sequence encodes CASSLAGLSSYEQYF.

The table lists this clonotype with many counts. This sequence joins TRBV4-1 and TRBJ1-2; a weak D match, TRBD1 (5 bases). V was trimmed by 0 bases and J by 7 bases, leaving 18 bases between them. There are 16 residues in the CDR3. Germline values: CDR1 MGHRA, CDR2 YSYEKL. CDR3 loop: CASSQDLSGGVFGYTF. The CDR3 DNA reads TGCGCCAGCAGCCAAGATCTGTCGGGGGGTGTGTTTGGCTACACCTTC.

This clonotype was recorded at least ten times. Written as DNA, the CDR3 is TGTGCCAGTAGTATAGGGGGTAGCGGGAGTGGGAATGAGCAGTTCTTC. This sequence encodes CASSIGGSGSGNEQFF. The rearrangement uses TRBV19 and TRBJ2-1; 9 bases match TRBD2. Unmatched junction bases numbered 8, after V lost 1 base and J lost 7 bases. The CDR3 loop spans 16 amino acids. Germline V lookup: CDR1 LNHDA, CDR2 SQIVND (reference sequence).